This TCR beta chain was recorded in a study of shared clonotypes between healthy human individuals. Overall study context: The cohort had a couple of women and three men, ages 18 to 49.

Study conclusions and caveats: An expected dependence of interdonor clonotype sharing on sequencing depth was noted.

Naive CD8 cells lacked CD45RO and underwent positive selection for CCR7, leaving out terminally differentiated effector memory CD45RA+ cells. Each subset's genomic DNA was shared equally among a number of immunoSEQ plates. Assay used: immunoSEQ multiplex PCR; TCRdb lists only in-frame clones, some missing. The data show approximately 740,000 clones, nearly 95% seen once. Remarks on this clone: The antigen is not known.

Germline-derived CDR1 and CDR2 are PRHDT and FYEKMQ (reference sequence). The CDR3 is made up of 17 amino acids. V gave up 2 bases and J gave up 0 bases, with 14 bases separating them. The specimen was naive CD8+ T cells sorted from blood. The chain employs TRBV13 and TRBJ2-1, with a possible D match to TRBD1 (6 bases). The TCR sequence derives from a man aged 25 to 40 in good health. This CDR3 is CASSLTRGGVSYNEQFF. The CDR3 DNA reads TGTGCCAGCAGCTTAACCAGGGGCGGAGTCTCCTACAATGAGCAGTTCTTC.